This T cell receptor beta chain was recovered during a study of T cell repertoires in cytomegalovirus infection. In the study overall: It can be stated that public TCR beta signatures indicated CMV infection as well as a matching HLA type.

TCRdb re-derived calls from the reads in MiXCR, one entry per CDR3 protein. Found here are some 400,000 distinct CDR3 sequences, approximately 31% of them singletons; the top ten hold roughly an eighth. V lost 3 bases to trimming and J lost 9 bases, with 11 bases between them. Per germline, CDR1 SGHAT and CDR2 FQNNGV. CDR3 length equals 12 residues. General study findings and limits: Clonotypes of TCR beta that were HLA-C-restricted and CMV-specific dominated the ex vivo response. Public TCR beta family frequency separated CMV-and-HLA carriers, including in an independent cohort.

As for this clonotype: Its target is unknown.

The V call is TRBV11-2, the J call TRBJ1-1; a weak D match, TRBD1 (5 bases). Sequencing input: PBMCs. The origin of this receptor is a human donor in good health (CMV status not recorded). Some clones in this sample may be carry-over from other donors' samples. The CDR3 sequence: CASSLGGRKAFF. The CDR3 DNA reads TGTGCCAGCAGCTTGGGGGGTAGGAAAGCTTTCTTT.